This T cell receptor (beta chain) was captured in a study of blood T cell repertoires in COVID-19. Study-wide context: Acute and convalescent COVID-19 samples came from the United States, Italy and Spain. T cells, B-cell-depleted T cells, or PBMCs supplied cDNA or gDNA.

Authors' processing steps: Amplified reference gene primers provided the basis for estimating nucleated cell counts. TCRdb's table, derived via immunoSEQ multiplex PCR, lists solely in-frame clones and lacks some. The V and J calls and clone size come from that table; D and trimming were worked out from the DNA. The data show under 200,000 clones, with around 85% seen just once and about 0.72% held by the top ten. Sample: peripheral blood. The receptor's source is a woman in her 70s with acute or convalescent COVID-19.

CDR3: CASTWRGSPLHF. The DNA for the CDR3 is TGTGCCAGCACTTGGCGGGGATCACCCCTCCACTTT. This sequence joins TRBV6-5 and TRBJ1-6; D is unresolved. In germline, CDR1 is MNHEY, CDR2 SVGAGI. V was cut by 7 bases and J by 10 bases, with 11 bases left in between. The CDR3 runs to 12 residues.